This TCR beta chain was recorded in a study of shared clonotypes between healthy human individuals. Background on the study: The study drew on two women and a few men aged 18 to 49 as donors. Three plates were used per donor for CD4 naive, three for CD4 memory, two for CD8 naive and one for CD8 memory. Notes on the study in general: The generation probabilities recorded for non-shared clonotypes fell below those of clonotypes shared by all four donors.

Here immunoSEQ multiplex PCR was the method, and the copy in TCRdb shows in-frame clones only, minus some. There are fewer than 850,000 clones in the sample; approximately 79% occur only once, and roughly 1.8% lies in the top ten. The CDR3 spans 17 residues. From germline, CDR1 is LNHNV and CDR2 YYDKDF (reference sequence). Unmatched junction bases numbered 8, after V lost 4 bases and J lost 0 bases. As to this clone: Its target is not known.

This receptor was obtained from a woman in her 30s in good health. The rearrangement links TRBV15 to TRBJ2-4, with 8 bases fitting TRBD2. The specimen was memory CD4+ T cells sorted from blood. As to subset: CD45RA-negative fraction. The CDR3, as DNA: TGTGCCACCAGCATGGCTAGCGGGCCCCTAGCCAAAAACATTCAGTACTTC. Its translation: CATSMASGPLAKNIQYF. Variable domain in full (rest from reference TRBV15 and TRBJ2-4): DAMVIQNPRYQVTQFGKPVTLSCSQTLNHNVMYWYQQKSSQAPKLLFHYYDKDFNNEADTPDNFQSRRPNTSFCFLDIRSPGLGDTAMYLCATSMASGPLAKNIQYFGAGTRLSVL.